This TCR beta chain was identified in a study of T-cell memory formation after mild COVID-19. Of note for this clonotype: The antigen is undetermined.

The study, taken as a whole, reports: Second-wave clones with a day 37 peak had unconfirmed SARS-CoV-2 specificity. Clones which contracted sat mainly in CM and EM if CD4+, and in EMRA if CD8+. Researchers found some responding clones in pre-infection memory, a sign that cross-reactive memory joined. Day 15 to 85 contracting clones showed balanced CD4/CD8; day 15 to 37 expanders favored CD4+.

The V end lost 6 bases, the J end lost 2 bases, and 11 bases lay between the germline ends. Germline V gene data show CDR1 as MNHNS and CDR2 as SASEGT. This CDR3 spans 13 amino acids. TCRdb itself ran the 5' RACE reads through MiXCR, one entry per CDR3 protein. This sample carries about 350,000 distinct CDR3 sequences, 13% to 15% of them seen once, and the ten largest clones take roughly 22%. The sample consisted of PBMCs or a T cell subset sorted from them (not recorded which). The TCR comes from a man between 18 and 29 years old who had mild COVID-19 (a few samples of this study predate the infection). Cell type and time point are not known. The chain is built from TRBV6-1 and TRBJ2-7; D is unresolved. The CDR3 loop reads CASRGDPTYEQYV. The CDR3 DNA sequence: TGTGCCAGCAGGGGTGACCCCACCTACGAGCAGTACGTC.